This T cell receptor (beta chain) originates from a study of blood T cell repertoires in COVID-19. Sequencing used immunoSEQ multiplex PCR; TCRdb keeps in-frame clones, though not all of them. Among about 230,000 clones listed, about 90% were seen once. V lost 3 bases and J lost 5; bases outside the gene matches: 7. CDR1 and CDR2 from the germline V gene are DFQATT and SNEGSKA (reference sequence). CDR3 length: 15 residues. The sample was PBMCs or T cells enriched from blood (not recorded which). This receptor was identified in a woman aged 45 to 65 in a cohort exposed to, infected with or recovered from COVID-19 (not recorded which). The chain joins TRBV20-1 to TRBJ2-1, with 10 bases that match TRBD2. In DNA, the CDR3 is TGCAGTGCTAGTAGCGGGGGGAATCGAAACAATGAGCAGTTCTTC. The encoded protein is CSASSGGNRNNEQFF.